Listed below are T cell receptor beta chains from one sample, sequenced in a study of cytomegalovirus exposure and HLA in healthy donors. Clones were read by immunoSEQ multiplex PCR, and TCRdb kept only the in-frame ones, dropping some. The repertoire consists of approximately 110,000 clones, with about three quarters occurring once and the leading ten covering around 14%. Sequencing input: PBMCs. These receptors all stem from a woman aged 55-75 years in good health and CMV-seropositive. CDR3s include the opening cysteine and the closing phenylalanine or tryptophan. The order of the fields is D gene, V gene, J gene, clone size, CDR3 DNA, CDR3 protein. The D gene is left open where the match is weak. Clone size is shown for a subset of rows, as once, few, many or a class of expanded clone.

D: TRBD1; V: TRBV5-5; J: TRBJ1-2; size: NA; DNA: TGTGCCAGCAGCTTGGGGACAGGGGATATTAACTATGGCTACACCTTC; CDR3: CASSLGTGDINYGYTF
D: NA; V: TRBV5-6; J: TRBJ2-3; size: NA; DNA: TGTGCCAGCAGCCAATTGACCGGGGTAAGCACAGATACGCAGTATTTT; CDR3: CASSQLTGVSTDTQYF
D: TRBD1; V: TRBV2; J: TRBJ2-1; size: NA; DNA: TGTGCCAGCAGGAGGGGACAGATTGACAATGAGCAGTTCTTC; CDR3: CASRRGQIDNEQFF
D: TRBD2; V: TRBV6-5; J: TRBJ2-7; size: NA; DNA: TGTGCCAGCAGTTATTCAGACGGGGGGGCCGGCTACGAGCAGTACTTC; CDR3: CASSYSDGGAGYEQYF
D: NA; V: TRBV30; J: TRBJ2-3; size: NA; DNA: TGTGCCTGGACATCCGGGAGCGGAAGCACAGATACGCAGTATTTT; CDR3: CAWTSGSGSTDTQYF
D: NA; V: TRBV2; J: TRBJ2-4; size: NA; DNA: TGTGCCCAACAGCCTGTGACAGGAGAGACCAAAAACATTCAGTACTTC; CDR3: CAQQPVTGETKNIQYF
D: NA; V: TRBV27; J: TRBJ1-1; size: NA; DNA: TGTGCCAGCAGTTTAATGGGGGACTCCATGGAAGCTTTCTTT; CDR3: CASSLMGDSMEAFF
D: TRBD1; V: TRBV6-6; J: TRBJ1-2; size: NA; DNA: TGTGCCAGCAGGGAGACAGGGGAGGGCTATGGCTACACCTTC; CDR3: CASRETGEGYGYTF
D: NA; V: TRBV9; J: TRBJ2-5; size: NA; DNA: TGTGCCAGCAGCGTAGTCCCTTCCCAGGGCCAAGAGACCCAGTACTTC; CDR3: CASSVVPSQGQETQYF
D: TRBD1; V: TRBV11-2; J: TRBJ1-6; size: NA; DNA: TGTGCCAGCAGCCCCAGACAGGGGGCTAGCTCCTATAATTCACCCCTCCACTTT; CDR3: CASSPRQGASSYNSPLHF
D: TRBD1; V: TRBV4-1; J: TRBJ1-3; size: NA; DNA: TGCGCCAGCAGCCAAGATCCAGGGGGCTTAGGCGTCTCTGGAAACACCATATATTTT; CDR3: CASSQDPGGLGVSGNTIYF
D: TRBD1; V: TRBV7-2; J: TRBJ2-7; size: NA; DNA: TGTGCCAGCAGCTTAGAAGGGGGCTCGGTTCGTTCCTACGAGCAGTACTTC; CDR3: CASSLEGGSVRSYEQYF
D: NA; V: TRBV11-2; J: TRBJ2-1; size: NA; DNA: TGTGCCAGCAGCATCGGACTCGACAATGAGCAGTTCTTC; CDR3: CASSIGLDNEQFF
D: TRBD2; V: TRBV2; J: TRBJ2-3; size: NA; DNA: TGTGCCAGCAGTCCGGGACTAGCGGGGGGGCCCGCCACAGATACGCAGTATTTT; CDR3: CASSPGLAGGPATDTQYF
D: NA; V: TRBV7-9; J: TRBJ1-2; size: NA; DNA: TGTGCCAGCAGCTCCGACGGCAGGGCTAACTATGGCTACACCTTC; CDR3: CASSSDGRANYGYTF
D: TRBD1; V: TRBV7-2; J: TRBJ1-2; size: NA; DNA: TGTGCCAGCAGCACGACAGGGTACTATGGCTACACCTTC; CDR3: CASSTTGYYGYTF
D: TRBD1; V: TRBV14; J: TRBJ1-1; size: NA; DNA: TGTGCCAGCAGTCCCAACAGGGGCAATGAAGCTTTCTTT; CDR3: CASSPNRGNEAFF
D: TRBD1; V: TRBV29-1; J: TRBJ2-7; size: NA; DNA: TGCAGCGTTCCGGGACAGGGGATTCCCTACGAGCAGTACTTC; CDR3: CSVPGQGIPYEQYF
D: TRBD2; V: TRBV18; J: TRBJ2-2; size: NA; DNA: TGTGCCAGCTCGCAGGGACTAGCGGGAAGCACCGGGGAGCTGTTTTTT; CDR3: CASSQGLAGSTGELFF
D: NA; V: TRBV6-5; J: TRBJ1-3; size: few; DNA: TGTGCCAGCAGTTATTTCGGTTCTTCTGGAAACACCATATATTTT; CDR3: CASSYFGSSGNTIYF
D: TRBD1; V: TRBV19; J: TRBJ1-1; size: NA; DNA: TGTGCCAGTAGTATCGGAGGACAGGCCACTGAAGCTTTCTTT; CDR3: CASSIGGQATEAFF
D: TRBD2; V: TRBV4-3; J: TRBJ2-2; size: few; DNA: TGCGCCAGCAGCCAAGATTATACGTGGCGGGAGGGCCTCAGGGAGCTGTTTTTT; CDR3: CASSQDYTWREGLRELFF
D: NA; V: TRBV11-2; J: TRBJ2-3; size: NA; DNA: TGTGCCAGCAGCTTAGATTTGCAGCGTCCAGATACGCAGTATTTT; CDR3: CASSLDLQRPDTQYF
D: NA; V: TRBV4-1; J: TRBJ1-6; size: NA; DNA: TGCGCCAGCAGCCACCTAACGTACCCCCCCGTAGAGAATTCACCCCTCCACTTT; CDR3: CASSHLTYPPVENSPLHF
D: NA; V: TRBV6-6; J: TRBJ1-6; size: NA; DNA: TGTGCCAGCAGTTACGACGGACAAACTAATTCACCCCTCCACTTT; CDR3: CASSYDGQTNSPLHF
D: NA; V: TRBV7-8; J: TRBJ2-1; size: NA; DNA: TGTGCCAGCAGCTTAGGCACTAGCCACAATGAGCAGTTCTTC; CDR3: CASSLGTSHNEQFF
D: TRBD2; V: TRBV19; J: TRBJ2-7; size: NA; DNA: TGTGCCAGTAGTGTGCGCGGGACTAGCGGGGCCTACGAGCAGTACTTC; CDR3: CASSVRGTSGAYEQYF
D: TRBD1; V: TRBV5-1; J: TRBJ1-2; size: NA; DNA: TGCGCCAGCAGCTTGGGGCAGGGGGCGAACTATGGCTACACCTTC; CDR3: CASSLGQGANYGYTF
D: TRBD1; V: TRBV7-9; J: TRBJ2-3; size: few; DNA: TGTGCCAGCAGCTTGGAAGGACAGGGGACAGATACGCAGTATTTT; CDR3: CASSLEGQGTDTQYF
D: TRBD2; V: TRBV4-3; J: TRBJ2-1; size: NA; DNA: TGCGCCAGCAGCCACCTCTCTAGCGGGAGGACAAATGAGCAGTTCTTC; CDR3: CASSHLSSGRTNEQFF
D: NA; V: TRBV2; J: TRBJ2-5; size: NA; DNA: TGTGCCAGCAGTGTGATAGGAGAGCAGTACTTC; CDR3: CASSVIGEQYF
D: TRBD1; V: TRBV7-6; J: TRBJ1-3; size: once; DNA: TGTGCCAGCAGCTTTTCAGGGGGTGGAAACACCATATATTTT; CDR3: CASSFSGGGNTIYF
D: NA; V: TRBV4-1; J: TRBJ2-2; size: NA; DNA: TGCGCCAGCAGCCAAGGTTCTCTAGCACCCAACACCGGGGAGCTGTTTTTT; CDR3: CASSQGSLAPNTGELFF
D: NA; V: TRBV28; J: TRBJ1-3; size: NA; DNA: TGTGCCAGCACCCCTGGGAGTCCTGGAAACACCATATATTTT; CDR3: CASTPGSPGNTIYF
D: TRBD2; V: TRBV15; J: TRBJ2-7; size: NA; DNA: TGTGCCACCAGCCCCGGGGGGGCGGGGAAGATCGAGCAGTACTTC; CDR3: CATSPGGAGKIEQYF
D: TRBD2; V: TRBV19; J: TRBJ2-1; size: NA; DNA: TGTGCCAGTAGTCCCTTAGCGGGGGGGCTCTATGAGCAGTTCTTC; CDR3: CASSPLAGGLYEQFF
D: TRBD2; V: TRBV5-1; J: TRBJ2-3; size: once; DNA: TGCGCCAGCAGCTTGGGACTAGCGAGCAGCACAGATACGCAGTATTTT; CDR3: CASSLGLASSTDTQYF
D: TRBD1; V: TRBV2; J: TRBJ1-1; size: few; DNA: TGTGCCAGCAGTGAAGCGATGGGACAGGGGTCGACTGAAGCTTTCTTT; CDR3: CASSEAMGQGSTEAFF
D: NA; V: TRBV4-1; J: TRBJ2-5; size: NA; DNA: TGCGCCAGCAGCCAAGATGGACGGAGGCTCCGGGAGACCCAGTACTTC; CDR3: CASSQDGRRLRETQYF
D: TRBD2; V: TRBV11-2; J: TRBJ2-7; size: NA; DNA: TGTGCCAGCAGTTTATTAGCGGGGGGCGGAAACGAGCAGTACTTC; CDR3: CASSLLAGGGNEQYF
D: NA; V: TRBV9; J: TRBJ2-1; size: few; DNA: TGTGCCAGCAGCGTAGGTCAGAACTACAATGAGCAGTTCTTC; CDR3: CASSVGQNYNEQFF
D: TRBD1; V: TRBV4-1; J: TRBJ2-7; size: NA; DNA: TGCGCCAGCAGCCAAATGGGACAGTCCGGCGAGCAGTACTTC; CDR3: CASSQMGQSGEQYF
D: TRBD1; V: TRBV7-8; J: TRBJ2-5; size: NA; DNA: TGTGCCAGCAGGGGGACAGTTCAAGAGACCCAGTACTTC; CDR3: CASRGTVQETQYF
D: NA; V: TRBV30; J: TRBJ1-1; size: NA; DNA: TGTGCCTGGAGACAGACGCACACTGAAGCTTTCTTT; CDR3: CAWRQTHTEAFF
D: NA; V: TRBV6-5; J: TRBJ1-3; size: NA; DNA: TGTGCCAGCAGTTCATCCTATTCTGGAAACACCATATATTTT; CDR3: CASSSSYSGNTIYF
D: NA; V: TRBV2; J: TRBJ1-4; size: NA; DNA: TGTGCCAGCAGTGCAAGCCAGGGTGTTGAAAAACTGTTTTTT; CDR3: CASSASQGVEKLFF
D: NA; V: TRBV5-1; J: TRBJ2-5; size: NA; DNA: TGCGCCAGCAGCACCGGGCCTAGCCAAAAAGAGACCCAGTACTTC; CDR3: CASSTGPSQKETQYF